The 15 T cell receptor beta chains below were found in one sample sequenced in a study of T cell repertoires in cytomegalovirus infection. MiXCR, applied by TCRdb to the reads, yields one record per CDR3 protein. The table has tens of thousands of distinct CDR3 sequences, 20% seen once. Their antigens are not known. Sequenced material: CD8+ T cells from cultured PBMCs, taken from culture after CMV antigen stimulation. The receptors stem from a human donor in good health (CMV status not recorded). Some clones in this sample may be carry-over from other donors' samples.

The CDR3 sequence: CASITPGQRWPTYGYTF. CDR3 bases: TGTGCCAGTATCACGCCGGGACAACGGTGGCCTACCTATGGCTACACCTTC. This chain connects TRBV28 to TRBJ1-2, with a tentative D call TRBD1 (6 bases). The V end was cut by 9 bases, the J end by 4 bases, with 27 bases between. CDR1 and CDR2 from the germline V gene are MDHEN and SYDVKM. This CDR3 comprises 17 residues.

As DNA, the CDR3 is TGTGCCAGCAGTTATAATATGGAGCGGGAGGACAATGAGCAGTTCTTC. Its translation is CASSYNMEREDNEQFF. J is TRBJ2-1 and V is TRBV6-5; 9 bases align to TRBD2. CDR1 is MNHEY, CDR2 SVGAGI, per germline. The CDR3 is 16 residues long. The J segment lost 5 bases and the V segment lost 3 bases, leaving 8 bases of the junction unmatched.

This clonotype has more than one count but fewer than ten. CDR3 in amino acids: CASSLGSGNEQYF. CDR3 coding DNA: TGTGCCAGCAGCTTAGGCTCAGGGAACGAGCAGTACTTC. V gene TRBV7-8 combines with J gene TRBJ2-7; D is perhaps TRBD1 (5 bases). V lost 1 base, J lost 5 bases, and 9 bases lay in between. The CDR3 runs 13 residues. CDR1 SGHVS and CDR2 FQNEAQ come from the germline V gene.

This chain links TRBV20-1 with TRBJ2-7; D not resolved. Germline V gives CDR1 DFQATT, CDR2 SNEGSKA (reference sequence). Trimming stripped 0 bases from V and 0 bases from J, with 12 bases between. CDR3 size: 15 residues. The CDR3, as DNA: TGCAGTGCTAGAGATCGGTTAGAACCCTCCTACGAGCAGTACTTC. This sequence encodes CSARDRLEPSYEQYF.

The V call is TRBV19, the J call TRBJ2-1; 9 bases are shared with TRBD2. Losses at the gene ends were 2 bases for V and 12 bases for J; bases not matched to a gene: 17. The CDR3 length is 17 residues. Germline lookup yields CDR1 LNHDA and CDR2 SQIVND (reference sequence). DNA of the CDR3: TGTGCCAGTAGTATAAGAGTAACTAGCGGGCTTCACTCAGGGCAGTTCTTC. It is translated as CASSIRVTSGLHSGQFF.

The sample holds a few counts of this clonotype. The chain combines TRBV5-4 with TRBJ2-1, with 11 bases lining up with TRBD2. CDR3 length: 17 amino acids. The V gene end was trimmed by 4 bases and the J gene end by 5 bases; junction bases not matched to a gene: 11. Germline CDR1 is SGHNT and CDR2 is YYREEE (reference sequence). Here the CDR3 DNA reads TGTGCCAGCAGCGGACACCCACTAGCGGGAGTTAACAATGAGCAGTTCTTC. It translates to CASSGHPLAGVNNEQFF.

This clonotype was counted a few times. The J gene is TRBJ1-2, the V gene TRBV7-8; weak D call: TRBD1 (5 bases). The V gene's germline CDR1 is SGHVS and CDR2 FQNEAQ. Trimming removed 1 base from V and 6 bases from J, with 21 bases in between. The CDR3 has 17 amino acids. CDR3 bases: TGTGCCAGCAGCTTAGTACCTCAGGGTAACGTTGCGGATGGCTACACCTTC. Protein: CASSLVPQGNVADGYTF.

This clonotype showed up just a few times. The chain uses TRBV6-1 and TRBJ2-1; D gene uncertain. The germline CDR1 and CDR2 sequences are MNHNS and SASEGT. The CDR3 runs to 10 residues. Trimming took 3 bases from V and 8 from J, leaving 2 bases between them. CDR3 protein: CASSEDEQFF. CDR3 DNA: TGTGCCAGCAGTGAGGATGAGCAGTTCTTC.

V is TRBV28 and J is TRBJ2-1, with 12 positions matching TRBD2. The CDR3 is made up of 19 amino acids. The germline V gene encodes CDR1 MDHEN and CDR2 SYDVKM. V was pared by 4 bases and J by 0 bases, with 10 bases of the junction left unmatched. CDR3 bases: TGTGCCAGCAGTTCCCGGCTAGCGGGAGGGCCAAGCTCCTACAATGAGCAGTTCTTC. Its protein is CASSSRLAGGPSSYNEQFF.

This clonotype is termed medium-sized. The CDR3 sequence: CASSFRPGGQNREIYEQYF. The CDR3 DNA reads as TGTGCCAGCAGCTTCCGACCCGGCGGGCAAAACAGAGAAATCTACGAGCAGTACTTC. V usage is TRBV7-9 and J usage is TRBJ2-7; TRBD2 is a possible D gene (5 bases). This CDR3 comprises 19 residues. Trimming cost V 3 bases and J 3 bases, with 27 bases left between them. CDR1 and CDR2 from the germline V gene are SEHNR and FQNEAQ (reference sequence).

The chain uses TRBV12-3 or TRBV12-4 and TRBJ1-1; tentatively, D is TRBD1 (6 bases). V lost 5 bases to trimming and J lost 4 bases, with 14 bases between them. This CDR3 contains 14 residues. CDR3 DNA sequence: TGTGCCAGCAGTCTCGGACAGAGGAGCACTGAAGCTTTCTTT. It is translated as CASSLGQRSTEAFF.

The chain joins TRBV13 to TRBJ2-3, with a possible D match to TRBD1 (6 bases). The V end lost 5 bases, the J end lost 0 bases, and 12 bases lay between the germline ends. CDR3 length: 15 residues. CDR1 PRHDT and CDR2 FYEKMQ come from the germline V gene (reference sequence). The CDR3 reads CASSHRDTSTDTQYF. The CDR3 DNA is TGTGCCAGCAGCCACCGGGACACGAGCACAGATACGCAGTATTTT.

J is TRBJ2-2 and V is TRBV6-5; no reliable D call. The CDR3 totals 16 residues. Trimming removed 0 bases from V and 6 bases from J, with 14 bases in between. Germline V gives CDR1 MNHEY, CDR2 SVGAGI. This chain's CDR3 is CASSYSKGLFAGELFF. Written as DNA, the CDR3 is TGTGCCAGCAGTTACTCGAAAGGGTTGTTCGCCGGGGAGCTGTTTTTT.

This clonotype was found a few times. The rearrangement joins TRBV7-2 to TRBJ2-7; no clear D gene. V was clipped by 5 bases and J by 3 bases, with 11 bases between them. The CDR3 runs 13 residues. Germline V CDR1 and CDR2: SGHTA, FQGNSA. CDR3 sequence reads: CASSRYSFYEQYF. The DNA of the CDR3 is TGTGCCAGCAGCCGCTACAGTTTCTACGAGCAGTACTTC.

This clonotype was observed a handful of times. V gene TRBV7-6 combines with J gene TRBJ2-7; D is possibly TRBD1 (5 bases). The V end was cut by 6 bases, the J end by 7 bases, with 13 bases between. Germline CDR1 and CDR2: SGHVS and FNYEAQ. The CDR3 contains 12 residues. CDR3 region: CASSYQGGEQYF. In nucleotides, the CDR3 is TGTGCCAGCAGTTACCAGGGTGGGGAGCAGTACTTC.